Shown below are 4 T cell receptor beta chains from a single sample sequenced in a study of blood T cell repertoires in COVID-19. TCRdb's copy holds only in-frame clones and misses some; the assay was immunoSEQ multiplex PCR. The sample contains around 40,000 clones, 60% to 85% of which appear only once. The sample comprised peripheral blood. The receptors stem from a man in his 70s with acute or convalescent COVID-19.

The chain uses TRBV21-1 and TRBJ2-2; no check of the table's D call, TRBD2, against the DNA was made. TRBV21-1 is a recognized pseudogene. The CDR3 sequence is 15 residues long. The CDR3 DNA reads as TGTGCCAGCAGCAGGGGGGGAGTCTACACCGGGGAGCTGTTTTTT. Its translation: CASSRGGVYTGELFF.

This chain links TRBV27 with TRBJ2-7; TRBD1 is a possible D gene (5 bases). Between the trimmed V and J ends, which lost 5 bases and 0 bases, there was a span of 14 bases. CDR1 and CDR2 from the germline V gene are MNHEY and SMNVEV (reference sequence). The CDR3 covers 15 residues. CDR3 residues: CASSPGRASSYEQYF. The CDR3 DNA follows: TGTGCCAGCAGTCCAGGCAGGGCGAGCTCCTACGAGCAGTACTTC.

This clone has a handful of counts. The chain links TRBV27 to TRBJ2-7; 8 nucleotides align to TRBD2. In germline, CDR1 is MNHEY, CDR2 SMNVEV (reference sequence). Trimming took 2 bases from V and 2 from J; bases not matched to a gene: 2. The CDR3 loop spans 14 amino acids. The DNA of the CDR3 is TGTGCCAGCAGTTTAAGCGGGAGCCCCTACGAGCAGTACTTC. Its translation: CASSLSGSPYEQYF.

For the CDR3, the DNA is TGTGCCAGCAGTGCGGACACGGTTTACACTGAAGCTTTCTTT. As protein: CASSADTVYTEAFF. The rearrangement joins TRBV2 to TRBJ1-1, with TRBD1 as a possible D gene (5 bases). CDR1 SNHLY and CDR2 FYNNEI come from the germline V gene. CDR3 size: 14 residues. The V end lost 4 bases, the J end lost 3 bases, and 12 bases lay between the germline ends. Based on the CDR3 plus reference TRBV2 and TRBJ1-1, the full variable domain is EPEVTQTPSHQVTQMGQEVILRCVPISNHLYFYWYRQILGQKVEFLVSFYNNEISEKSEIFDDQFSVERPDGSNFTLKIRSTKLEDSAMYFCASSADTVYTEAFFGQGTRLTVV.